The clone carrying this T cell receptor (beta chain) has only one observation. What it binds is not known. The CDR3 is 14 amino acids. Germline-derived CDR1 and CDR2 are MNHNY and SVGAGI (reference sequence). Between the trimmed V and J ends, which lost 4 bases and 1 base, there was a span of 11 bases. The sample originates from a study of cytotoxic CD8 clonotypes in ibrutinib-treated CLL. Across the study: The study included 11 relapsed/refractory and 15 treatment-naive patients; roughly 17 had IGHV unmutated disease. Study results and caveats: Clonality at baseline surpassed age-matched healthy donors and tracked circulating CD8+ T-cell counts. Public clonotypes were rare and shrank or held steady on treatment.

Data came from immunoSEQ multiplex PCR; TCRdb stores just in-frame clones and leaves some out. Of about 25,000 clones detected, 55% to 70% appear once; the ten largest clones hold 51%. The rearrangement uses TRBV6-6 and TRBJ2-7; a weak D match, TRBD1 (6 bases). This TCR was sampled from a human donor with chronic lymphocytic leukemia. The starting material was PBMCs, obtained at disease progression, from a patient treated with ibrutinib. The CDR3 region has the DNA TGTGCCAGCAGTTTACCCCAGGGGTCCTACGAGCAGTACTTC. It specifies CASSLPQGSYEQYF.